This entry lists 16 T cell receptor beta chains sequenced from one sample in a study of T and B cells in COVID-19 patients. TRB rearrangements were amplified by multiplex PCR with BIOMED2 TRB-A/B primers. TCRdb passed the multiplex PCR reads through MiXCR, listing each CDR3 protein once. The sample yields several thousand distinct CDR3 sequences, 25% to 35% seen once. Blood genomic DNA input for TRB amplification was roughly 220-500 ng. The material sequenced was blood. The receptors shown here come from a human donor with active COVID-19.

This clonotype was counted between two and nine times. The chain employs TRBV6-5 and TRBJ1-3; D call uncertain. In germline, CDR1 is MNHEY, CDR2 SVGAGI. Trimming pared 6 bases from V and 2 bases from J, leaving 11 bases between. The CDR3 sequence is 14 residues long. The DNA for the CDR3 is TGTGCCAGCAGCTCGGTCGAGACTGGAAACACCATATATTTT. Protein sequence: CASSSVETGNTIYF.

This clonotype is medium-sized. CDR3 sequence (DNA): TGTGCCAGCAGCCCCACGTGGGCCATAAGACACGAGCAGTACTTC. Translating gives CASSPTWAIRHEQYF. The genes are TRBV6-5 and TRBJ2-7; D uncertain. V shed 6 bases and J shed 5 bases, with 20 bases lying between them. This CDR3 has 15 amino acids. Germline V gene lookup returns CDR1 MNHEY and CDR2 SVGAGI.

There are a few counts of this clonotype. This chain uses TRBV6-1 with TRBJ2-7, with D perhaps matching TRBD1 (5 bases). The germline gives CDR1 MNHNS, CDR2 SASEGT. V lost 6 bases and J 0 bases, leaving 9 bases between the germline ends. The CDR3 totals 13 residues. The CDR3 spells CASSLQVSYEQYV. For the CDR3, the DNA is TGTGCCAGCAGCCTACAGGTCTCCTACGAGCAGTACGTC.

The rearrangement uses TRBV6-1 and TRBJ1-5; D ambiguous. The germline CDR1 and CDR2 sequences are MNHNS and SASEGT. The length of the CDR3 is 14 residues. The V end was cut by 7 bases, the J end by 0 bases, with 10 bases between. The CDR3 region has the DNA TGTGCCAGCAAGGGCATCCTTAGCAATCAGCCCCAGCATTTT. Protein product: CASKGILSNQPQHF.

This clonotype has a handful of counts. The rearrangement uses TRBV6-2 or TRBV6-3 and TRBJ2-7, with unresolved D. V lost 2 bases, J lost 2 bases, and 4 bases lay in between. Germline lookup yields CDR1 MNHEY and CDR2 SVGEGT. The CDR3 extends over 12 amino acids. CDR3 sequence reads: CASSYGPYEQYF. CDR3 nucleotides: TGTGCCAGCAGTTACGGGCCCTACGAGCAGTACTTC.

By its share, this clonotype is medium-sized. This rearrangement joins TRBV29-1 to TRBJ2-1, with a weak D call TRBD1 (5 bases). The V gene lost 1 base and the J gene lost 9 bases, with 25 bases spanning the gap. This CDR3 contains 17 residues. CDR1 and CDR2 (germline): SQVTM, ANQGSEA. The CDR3 nucleotides are TGCAGCGTTGAAGGGCAAGTATTAGGGGCTTACGAGAGTGAGCAGTTCTTC. Translation: CSVEGQVLGAYESEQFF.

This clonotype is categorized as medium-sized. The V call is TRBV19, the J call TRBJ2-2; D gene uncertain. Looked up from germline, CDR1 is LNHDA and CDR2 is SQIVND (reference sequence). The CDR3 sequence is 12 residues long. V was cut by 3 bases and J by 5 bases, with 4 bases left in between. Here the CDR3 reads CASSMRTGELFF. CDR3 coding DNA: TGTGCCAGTAGTATGCGAACCGGGGAGCTGTTTTTT.

In its sample, this clonotype is medium-sized. The genes are TRBV27 and TRBJ2-3, with D perhaps assigned TRBD1 or TRBD2 (5 bases each). V was trimmed by 4 bases and J by 6 bases, leaving 11 bases between them. The CDR3 runs 13 residues. The germline gives CDR1 MNHEY, CDR2 SMNVEV (reference sequence). In DNA, the CDR3 is TGTGCCAGCAGTTGGGACCAGATCGATACGCAGTATTTT. Translating gives CASSWDQIDTQYF.

This clonotype was counted once. A read error may be the cause here, since a much bigger clone is one base away. V usage is TRBV6-5 and J usage is TRBJ2-7; the match to TRBD1 covers 7 bases. The CDR3 covers 14 residues. In germline, CDR1 is MNHEY, CDR2 SVGAGI. The ends lost 8 bases at V and 6 bases at J; junction bases unmatched: 13. The CDR3 sequence is CASGQYGTAGEQYF. The DNA for the CDR3 is TGTGCCAGCGGTCAATACGGGACAGCTGGCGAGCAGTACTTC.

The V and J genes are TRBV7-6 and TRBJ2-5; D unclear. CDR1 is SGHVS, CDR2 FNYEAQ, per germline. Trimming took off 2 bases at V and 5 bases at J, with 9 bases between the two ends. The CDR3 extends over 13 amino acids. CDR3 bases: TGTGCCAGCAGCTTAAGGATTGAGGAGACCCAGTACTTC. Amino acids: CASSLRIEETQYF. Based on the CDR3 plus reference TRBV7-6 and TRBJ2-5, the full variable domain is GAGVSQSPRYKVTKRGQDVALRCDPISGHVSLYWYRQALGQGPEFLTYFNYEAQQDKSGLPNDRFSAERPEGSISTLTIQRTEQRDSAMYRCASSLRIEETQYFGPGTRLLVL.

Of note for this clonotype: A much larger clone lies a single base off, so this may be a read error. The rearrangement joins TRBV19 to TRBJ2-1, with 13 bases fitting TRBD2. The CDR3 has 17 residues. Germline loops: CDR1 LNHDA, CDR2 SQIVND (reference sequence). J gave up 5 bases and V 6 bases, and 10 bases lay outside the gene matches. This CDR3 is CASRKGRGLAGNNEQFF. CDR3 coding DNA: TGTGCCAGTAGAAAAGGGAGGGGACTAGCGGGGAACAATGAGCAGTTCTTC.

Judged by abundance, this clonotype is medium-sized. V gene TRBV19 combines with J gene TRBJ2-3, with 13 bases aligning to TRBD2. Germline V gives CDR1 LNHDA, CDR2 SQIVND (reference sequence). This CDR3 comprises 17 residues. V dropped 6 bases and J dropped 4; count of bases not matched to a gene: 10. CDR3 bases: TGTGCCAGTAGCTATACTAGCGGGGGGGCTTGGGCAGATACGCAGTATTTT. It translates to CASSYTSGGAWADTQYF.

The rearrangement uses TRBV19 and TRBJ1-3; the D is unclear. Trimming shortened V by 3 bases and J by 4 bases, and 4 bases separated the two germline ends. CDR3 length equals 12 residues. CDR1 is LNHDA, CDR2 SQIVND, per germline (reference sequence). Written as DNA, the CDR3 is TGTGCCAGTAGTATGCAGGGAAACACCATATATTTT. This translates into CASSMQGNTIYF.

This clonotype was seen a handful of times. The gene calls are TRBV7-9 and TRBJ2-7, with D maybe TRBD1 (5 bases). This CDR3 has 12 residues. CDR1 and CDR2 (germline): SEHNR, FQNEAQ (reference sequence). The V end lost 6 bases, the J end lost 1 base, and 7 bases lay between the germline ends. The chain's CDR3 is CASSRQSYEQYF. The CDR3 DNA reads TGTGCCAGCAGTCGACAGTCCTACGAGCAGTACTTC.

This clonotype was recorded only once. The chain joins TRBV4-3 to TRBJ1-6; D uncertain. The V end was cut by 3 bases, the J end by 5 bases, with 11 bases between. CDR1 is LGHNA and CDR2 is YSLEER in the germline V gene. The CDR3 is 15 amino acids. The CDR3 protein is CASSQGWPDNSPLHF. In nucleotides, the CDR3 is TGCGCCAGCAGCCAGGGGTGGCCGGATAATTCACCCCTCCACTTT.

This clonotype has a single count. The chain carries TRBV14 and TRBJ2-1; D is perhaps TRBD1 (6 bases). The ends were cut back, 5 bases at V and 6 bases at J, with 14 bases in the middle. This CDR3 is 14 amino acids long. Per the germline V gene, CDR1 is SGHDN and CDR2 is FVKESK. The CDR3 nucleotides are TGTGCCAGCAGCTTGATGGACAGCCGCAATGAGCAGTTCTTC. Its protein product is CASSLMDSRNEQFF.